Below, one T cell receptor (beta chain) is given with its context. The target antigen is unknown. The record originates from a study of cytomegalovirus exposure and HLA in healthy donors. Study-level results: The authors assumed roughly uniform sequencing depth across donors for presence/absence analyses.

Primers: 60 Vbeta forward and 13 Jbeta reverse. In the original processing: It was a later analysis that counted tens of millions of unique TCR beta chains, of which 9 million to 13 million were shared. The data were produced by immunoSEQ multiplex PCR, yet TCRdb's version contains in-frame clones alone and is incomplete. V and J calls plus clone size are reproduced from that table; the DNA served to infer D and trimming. The repertoire holds 75,000 to 100,000 clones, with about 80% as singletons. Between the trimmed V and J ends, which lost 4 bases and 0 bases, there was a span of 10 bases. This CDR3 spans 14 amino acids. The germline CDR1 and CDR2 sequences are SGHRS and YFSETQ.

This clonotype was sampled from a man aged 35-49 years in good health and CMV-seronegative. Sequencing was performed on PBMCs. The rearrangement uses TRBV5-1 and TRBJ2-5, with TRBD1 as a possible D gene (6 bases). The CDR3, as DNA: TGCGCCAGCAGCAAACAGGGTCACCAAGAGACCCAGTACTTC. Amino acids: CASSKQGHQETQYF. The entire variable domain, with the rest obtained from reference TRBV5-1 and TRBJ2-5, is as follows: KAGVTQTPRYLIKTRGQQVTLSCSPISGHRSVSWYQQTPGQGLQFLFEYFSETQRNKGNFPGRFSGRQFSNSRSEMNVSTLELGDSALYLCASSKQGHQETQYFGPGTRLLVL.